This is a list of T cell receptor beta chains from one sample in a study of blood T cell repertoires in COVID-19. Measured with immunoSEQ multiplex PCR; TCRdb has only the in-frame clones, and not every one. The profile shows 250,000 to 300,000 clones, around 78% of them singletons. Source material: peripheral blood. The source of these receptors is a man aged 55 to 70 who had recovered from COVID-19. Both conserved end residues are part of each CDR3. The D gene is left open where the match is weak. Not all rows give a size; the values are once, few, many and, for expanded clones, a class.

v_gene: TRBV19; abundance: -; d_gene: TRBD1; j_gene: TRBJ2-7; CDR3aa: CASSQPGQTLEQYF; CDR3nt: TGTGCCAGTAGTCAACCGGGACAGACACTCGAGCAGTACTTC
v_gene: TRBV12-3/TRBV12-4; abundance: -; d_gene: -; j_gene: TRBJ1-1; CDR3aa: CASSLRLNTEAFF; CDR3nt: TGTGCCAGCAGTTTACGTCTGAACACTGAAGCTTTCTTT
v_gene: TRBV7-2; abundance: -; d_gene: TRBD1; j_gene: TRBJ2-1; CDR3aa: CASSRQGSLSYNEQFF; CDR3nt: TGTGCCAGCAGTCGACAGGGGAGTCTAAGCTACAATGAGCAGTTCTTC
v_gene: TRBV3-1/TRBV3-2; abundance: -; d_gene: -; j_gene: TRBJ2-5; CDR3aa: CASSQGTGQTEETQYF; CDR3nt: TGTGCCAGCAGCCAAGGAACTGGACAAACCGAGGAGACCCAGTACTTC
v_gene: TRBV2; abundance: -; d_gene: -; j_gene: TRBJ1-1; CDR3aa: CASSNDRNTEAFF; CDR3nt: TGTGCCAGCAGTAATGACAGGAACACTGAAGCTTTCTTT
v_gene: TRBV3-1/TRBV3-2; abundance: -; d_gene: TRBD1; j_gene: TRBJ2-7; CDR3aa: CASSQKTGLGSYEQYF; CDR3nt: TGTGCCAGCAGCCAAAAGACAGGGTTGGGCTCCTACGAGCAGTACTTC
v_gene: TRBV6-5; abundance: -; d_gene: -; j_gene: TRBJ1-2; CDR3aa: CASSYSSSAANYGYTF; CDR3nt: TGTGCCAGCAGTTACTCGAGCAGCGCCGCTAACTATGGCTACACCTTC
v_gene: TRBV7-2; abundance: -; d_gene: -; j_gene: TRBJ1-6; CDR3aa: CASSLQGSVGNSPLHF; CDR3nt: TGTGCCAGCAGCCTACAGGGCTCAGTTGGGAATTCACCCCTCCACTTT
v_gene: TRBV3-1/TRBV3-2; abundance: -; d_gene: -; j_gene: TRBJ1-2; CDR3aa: CASNAGGGRGYTF; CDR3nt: TGTGCCAGCAATGCCGGGGGGGGCCGTGGCTACACCTTC
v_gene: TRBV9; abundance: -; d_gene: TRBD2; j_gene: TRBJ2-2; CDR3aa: CASSVGGGTGELFF; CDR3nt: TGTGCCAGCAGCGTAGGCGGGGGTACCGGGGAGCTGTTTTTT
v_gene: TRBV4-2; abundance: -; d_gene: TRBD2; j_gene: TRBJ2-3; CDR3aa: CASSHGTSGSTDTQYF; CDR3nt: TGTGCCAGCAGCCACGGGACTAGCGGGAGCACAGATACGCAGTATTTT
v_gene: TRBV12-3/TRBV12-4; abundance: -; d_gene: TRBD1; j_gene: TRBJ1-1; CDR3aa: CASSGTGRTEAFF; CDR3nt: TGTGCCAGCAGCGGGACAGGGCGGACTGAAGCTTTCTTT
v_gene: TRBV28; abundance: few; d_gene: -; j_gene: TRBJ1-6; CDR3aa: CASSLFRGINNSPLHF; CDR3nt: TGTGCCAGCAGTTTATTTCGGGGGATTAACAATTCACCCCTCCACTTT
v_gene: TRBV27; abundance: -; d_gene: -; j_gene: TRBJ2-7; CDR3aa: CASSHGGSYEQYF; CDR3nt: TGTGCCAGCAGCCACGGGGGTTCCTACGAGCAGTACTTC